This T cell receptor beta chain derives from a study of blood T cell repertoires in COVID-19. Study-level information: Nucleic acid was either cDNA or gDNA, and it came from T cells, B-cell-depleted T cells, or PBMCs.

Assay used: immunoSEQ multiplex PCR; TCRdb lists only in-frame clones, some missing. Seen here are 250,000 to 350,000 clones, roughly 87% observed once, and the top ten hold about 8.9%. The V gene's germline CDR1 is SGHTA and CDR2 FQGNSA. Trimming stripped 5 bases from V and 0 bases from J, with 10 bases between. This CDR3 comprises 14 residues. The receptor's source is a woman between 18 and 30 years old who had recovered from COVID-19. V is TRBV7-2 and J is TRBJ1-1; tentatively, D is TRBD1 (5 bases). The sequenced sample consisted of PBMCs or T cells enriched from blood (not recorded which). For the CDR3, the DNA is TGTGCCAGCAGCGTACAGGTCTTGAACACTGAAGCTTTCTTT. Amino acids: CASSVQVLNTEAFF.